This section outlines one T cell receptor beta chain sequence together with its context. The antigen is unknown. This specimen belongs to a study of cytomegalovirus exposure and HLA in healthy donors. Study results and limitations: In vitro experiments confirmed that three CMV-associated chains were specific for CMV antigens. Many donors shared some public TCRs, even though most TCR sequences were rare. Cytomegalovirus association was listed for 164 TCR beta chains.

CDR3 length: 16 amino acids. V gave up 2 bases and J gave up 4 bases, with 17 bases separating them. CDR1 and CDR2 (germline): LGHNA, YSLEER. Measured with immunoSEQ multiplex PCR; TCRdb has only the in-frame clones, and not every one. The sample holds approximately 71,000 clones, approximately 94% seen once. The donors formed part of the approximately 130-subject validation cohort, distinct from the approximately 640-subject first cohort. The sequencing input was PBMCs. This clonotype was obtained from a young woman in good health and CMV-seronegative. J is TRBJ1-2 and V is TRBV4-3; tentative D call: TRBD1 (6 bases). For the CDR3, the DNA is TGCGCCAGCAGCCAAACCCGGGACAACACCTTCTATGGCTACACCTTC. Translated: CASSQTRDNTFYGYTF.